This T cell receptor (beta chain) was profiled in a study of graft-versus-host responses after intestinal transplantation. For the study at large: After anti-thymocyte globulin induction, recipients took tacrolimus and steroids for three to four years.

A note on this clone: Its matching antigen is unknown.

The protocol was immunoSEQ multiplex PCR, while the TCRdb copy is restricted to in-frame clones and leaves out a portion. The sample shows about 71,000 clones, roughly 91% of them seen only once. Germline V CDR1 and CDR2: MGHRA, YSYEKL. The CDR3 runs to 14 residues. Trimming at V came to 4 bases and at J to 7 bases, leaving 6 bases not matched to a gene. This rearrangement joins TRBV4-1 to TRBJ2-7, with 11 bases lining up with TRBD1. The receptor was isolated from a human donor who received an intestinal transplant. The source was unstimulated CD8+ T cells sorted from spleen or lymph node cells, collected before intestinal transplant. CDR3 residues: CASSRTGGLGEQYF. The CDR3 bases are TGCGCCAGCAGCCGGACAGGGGGCTTGGGGGAGCAGTACTTC.